This T cell receptor beta chain was retrieved from a study of T cells in localized non-small cell lung cancer. Study-wide results and caveats: In uninvolved adjacent lung, T cell clonality reached its highest value, exceeding tumor.

This clone was counted a few times. Its antigen is undetermined. In germline, CDR1 is MNHGY, CDR2 SAAAGT. Germline trimming cut 2 bases from V and 7 bases from J; bases unmatched to any gene: 4. The length of the CDR3 is 14 residues. Produced via immunoSEQ multiplex PCR; TCRdb's table is partial and in-frame only. This sample has approximately 1,500 clones, with about a quarter found just once. The origin of this receptor is a male donor older than 55 with stage II lung adenocarcinoma. This specimen consisted of lung tumor tissue, obtained before any cancer treatment. The rearrangement joins TRBV6-8 to TRBJ2-3; TRBD2 aligns across 9 bases. The CDR3 DNA reads as TGTGCCAGCAGTTACGGGACTAGCAGATATACGCAGTATTTT. It is translated as CASSYGTSRYTQYF.